The 20 T cell receptor beta chains below were found in one sample sequenced in a study of blood T cell repertoires in COVID-19. This table comes from immunoSEQ multiplex PCR, and its TCRdb copy is limited to in-frame clones, with some not included. This repertoire shows about 93,000 clones, over 85% found once; its top ten account for 2% to 3%. The material sequenced was peripheral blood. Receptors originate from a man between 45 and 60 years old with acute or convalescent COVID-19.

This rearrangement joins TRBV5-1 to TRBJ2-5; D is unclear. This CDR3 has 11 residues. V shed 4 bases and J shed 1 base, with 2 bases lying between them. In germline, CDR1 is SGHRS, CDR2 YFSETQ. CDR3 region: CASSLQETQYF. The CDR3 DNA is TGCGCCAGCAGCCTCCAAGAGACCCAGTACTTC.

The V and J genes are TRBV5-1 and TRBJ2-5; a possible D gene is TRBD2 (6 bases). CDR1 and CDR2 from the germline V gene are SGHRS and YFSETQ. V dropped 2 bases and J dropped 5 bases, with 19 bases sitting between them. The CDR3 loop spans 16 amino acids. CDR3 region: CASSLILREIPETQYF. In DNA form, the CDR3 reads TGCGCCAGCAGCTTAATTCTCCGGGAGATTCCGGAGACCCAGTACTTC. Supplemented by reference TRBV5-1 and TRBJ2-5, the full variable domain reads KAGVTQTPRYLIKTRGQQVTLSCSPISGHRSVSWYQQTPGQGLQFLFEYFSETQRNKGNFPGRFSGRQFSNSRSEMNVSTLELGDSALYLCASSLILREIPETQYFGPGTRLLVL.

The chain employs TRBV24-1 and TRBJ2-1; 8 positions match TRBD1. Germline V gene sequence: CDR1 KGHDR, CDR2 SFDVKD. Trimming cost V 0 bases and J 12 bases; bases outside gene matches: 6. The CDR3 has 14 amino acids. The chain's CDR3 is CATSDLISGTGQFF. DNA of the CDR3: TGTGCCACCAGTGATTTGATCTCTGGGACAGGGCAGTTCTTC.

CDR3 protein: CASSRGTGGLGYTF. The CDR3 DNA follows: TGTGCCAGCAGCCGCGGGACAGGGGGACTTGGCTACACCTTC. J is TRBJ1-2 and V is TRBV14; 11 bases line up with TRBD1. This CDR3 region has 14 residues. Germline-derived CDR1 and CDR2 are SGHDN and FVKESK. V shed 4 bases, J shed 7 bases, and the junction held 5 bases outside the gene matches.

The chain carries TRBV2 and TRBJ1-1, with 11 bases matching TRBD1. Germline CDR1 is SNHLY and CDR2 is FYNNEI. There are 15 residues in the CDR3. The ends lost 5 bases at V and 5 bases at J; junction bases unmatched: 7. CDR3 loop: CASSRPGQGVTEAFF. DNA of the CDR3: TGTGCCAGCAGTCGCCCGGGACAGGGGGTTACTGAAGCTTTCTTT.

The chain links TRBV19 to TRBJ1-5; 9 positions agree with TRBD1. This CDR3 comprises 14 residues. V lost 8 bases to trimming and J lost 7 bases; unmatched junction nucleotides: 9. CDR1 and CDR2 (germline): LNHDA, SQIVND (reference sequence). In DNA form, the CDR3 reads TGTGCCAGTGCCGGGACAGGGTTAGAGCAGCCCCAGCATTTT. The encoded protein is CASAGTGLEQPQHF.

This clone was seen just once. CDR3 nucleotides: TGTGCCTGGAGTGTAGATCGGAGGGCGGCTTTCTTT. This translates into CAWSVDRRAAFF. This sequence joins TRBV30 and TRBJ1-1; no clear D. The CDR3 consists of 12 residues. Germline-derived CDR1 and CDR2 are GTSNPN and SVGIG (reference sequence). V gave up 0 bases and J gave up 11 bases, with 13 bases separating them. The full variable domain, rest sourced from reference TRBV30 and TRBJ1-1, is SQTIHQWPATLVQPVGSPLSLECTVEGTSNPNLYWYRQAAGRGLQLLFYSVGIGQISSEVPQNLSASRPQDRQFILSSKKLLLSDSGFYLCAWSVDRRAAFFGQGTRLTVV.

V usage is TRBV7-8 and J usage is TRBJ2-1; 8 positions match TRBD1. V dropped 5 bases and J dropped 4; count of bases not matched to a gene: 7. Germline CDR1 SGHVS, CDR2 FQNEAQ. The CDR3 has 15 amino acids. This chain's CDR3 is CASSQPGGRYNEQFF. The CDR3 DNA is TGTGCCAGCAGCCAACCAGGGGGCAGGTACAATGAGCAGTTCTTC.

The V and J genes are TRBV12-3 or TRBV12-4 and TRBJ1-5, with D maybe TRBD1 (6 bases). V was cut by 5 bases and J by 8 bases, with 13 bases left in between. The CDR3 length is 13 residues. CDR3 bases: TGTGCCAGCAGTATGGGGGGGCGGGAGCCCCAGCATTTT. It codes for CASSMGGREPQHF.

The rearrangement joins TRBV29-1 to TRBJ1-5, with no clear D. CDR1 and CDR2 (germline): SQVTM, ANQGSEA. The CDR3 contains 12 residues. Trimming removed 6 bases from V and 4 bases from J, with 10 bases in between. The CDR3 sequence: CSVQEANQPQHF. CDR3 bases: TGCAGCGTCCAGGAAGCTAATCAGCCCCAGCATTTT.

This clone was recorded once. The chain couples TRBV6-5 to TRBJ1-2; possibly TRBD1 for D (5 bases). The CDR3 has 13 amino acids. CDR1 is MNHEY and CDR2 is SVGAGI in the germline V gene. Trimming shortened V by 4 bases and J by 5 bases, and 11 bases separated the two germline ends. The CDR3 here is CASSLRQGYGYTF. The DNA of the CDR3 is TGTGCCAGCAGTTTAAGGCAGGGTTATGGCTACACCTTC.

V is TRBV19 and J is TRBJ2-2, with D possibly matching TRBD2 (5 bases). The germline V and J ends were trimmed by 8 bases and 0 bases, with 10 bases remaining between them. CDR1 is LNHDA, CDR2 SQIVND, per germline (reference sequence). This CDR3 is 14 amino acids long. The CDR3 DNA follows: TGTGCCAGTCGGGTCGGGACGAACACCGGGGAGCTGTTTTTT. It is translated as CASRVGTNTGELFF.

This chain links TRBV3-1 (or the pseudogene TRBV3-2) with TRBJ2-1; no definite D call. Trimming took off 5 bases at V and 7 bases at J, with 6 bases between the two ends. CDR1 and CDR2 (germline): LGHDT, YNNKEL (reference sequence). The CDR3 consists of 11 residues. This CDR3 reads CASSATNEQFF. As DNA, the CDR3 is TGTGCCAGCAGCGCCACTAATGAGCAGTTCTTC.

This clone was detected only once. V gene TRBV4-2 combines with J gene TRBJ2-3; 7 bases align to TRBD2. There are 15 residues in the CDR3. V lost 0 bases and J lost 9; bases outside the gene matches: 9. Per the germline V gene, CDR1 is LGHNA and CDR2 is YNFKEQ. The CDR3, as DNA: TGTGCCAGCAGCCAAGATTCGAGCGGGGAGCGGACGCAGTATTTT. It encodes CASSQDSSGERTQYF.

This rearrangement joins TRBV15 to TRBJ2-2; D is perhaps TRBD1 (6 bases). The ends were cut back, 3 bases at V and 3 bases at J, with 11 bases in the middle. Germline values: CDR1 LNHNV, CDR2 YYDKDF (reference sequence). This CDR3 region has 15 residues. Written as DNA, the CDR3 is TGTGCCACCAGCAGGACACAGGGTCACACCGGGGAGCTGTTTTTT. Translating gives CATSRTQGHTGELFF. Full variable domain (missing parts from reference TRBV15 and TRBJ2-2): DAMVIQNPRYQVTQFGKPVTLSCSQTLNHNVMYWYQQKSSQAPKLLFHYYDKDFNNEADTPDNFQSRRPNTSFCFLDIRSPGLGDTAMYLCATSRTQGHTGELFFGEGSRLTVL.

The V call is TRBV7-8, the J call TRBJ1-2; 7 nucleotides agree with TRBD1. CDR1 is SGHVS and CDR2 is FQNEAQ in the germline V gene. This CDR3 is 15 amino acids long. Germline trimming cut 1 base from V and 8 bases from J; bases unmatched to any gene: 10. DNA for the CDR3: TGTGCCAGCAGCTTAGAGGGACAGTCGGAAAAAGGCTACACCTTC. It specifies CASSLEGQSEKGYTF.

This clone was recorded only once. The V gene is TRBV2, the J gene TRBJ1-6; D remains ambiguous. The V gene lost 1 base and the J gene lost 10 bases, with 14 bases spanning the gap. The CDR3 runs to 15 residues. Per germline, CDR1 SNHLY and CDR2 FYNNEI. CDR3 region: CASSEDINLRSPLHF. The CDR3 DNA sequence: TGTGCCAGCAGTGAAGATATCAACCTTAGATCACCCCTCCACTTT. Full variable domain (missing parts from reference TRBV2 and TRBJ1-6): EPEVTQTPSHQVTQMGQEVILRCVPISNHLYFYWYRQILGQKVEFLVSFYNNEISEKSEIFDDQFSVERPDGSNFTLKIRSTKLEDSAMYFCASSEDINLRSPLHFGNGTRLTVT.

As concerns this clone: Other nucleotide sequences from this sample produce the same CDR3. The genes are TRBV19 and TRBJ1-5; weak D call: TRBD1 (6 bases). This CDR3 spans 14 amino acids. Trimming took 3 bases from V and 2 from J, leaving 8 bases between them. CDR1 is LNHDA and CDR2 is SQIVND in the germline V gene (reference sequence). The CDR3 nucleotides read TGTGCCAGTAGTATCTCAGGGGGCAATCAGCCCCAGCATTTT. Protein product: CASSISGGNQPQHF.

The chain has TRBV21-1 and TRBJ2-7; the table assigns TRBD2, which was not confirmed against the DNA. TRBV21-1 represents a pseudogene. This CDR3 has 13 residues. DNA for the CDR3: TGTGCCGACGGGGGTCAGTCCCTTTGGGAGCAGTACGTC. Translated, it gives CADGGQSLWEQYV.

The chain has TRBV3-1 (or the pseudogene TRBV3-2) and TRBJ1-2; D perhaps matches TRBD1 (5 bases). Germline loops: CDR1 LGHDT, CDR2 YNNKEL (reference sequence). V was shortened by 4 bases and J by 8 bases, with 17 bases between the two germline ends. The CDR3 runs to 14 residues. For the CDR3, the DNA is TGTGCCAGCAGCCCAAGATGGGGGGGAAGAGGCTACACCTTC. This sequence encodes CASSPRWGGRGYTF.